The clone carrying this T cell receptor (beta chain) was recorded a few times. Its specificity is not known. V shed 3 bases, J shed 5 bases, and the junction held 1 base outside the gene matches. The CDR3 covers 15 residues. Per the germline V gene, CDR1 is SNHLY and CDR2 is FYNNEI. The source material, RNA transcripts, was used to amplify TCR beta CDR3 regions. The TCR CDR3 first-round RT-PCR relied on the HTBI primer set. Each CDR3 protein is one row after TCRdb ran MiXCR on the multiplex PCR reads. The repertoire holds roughly 250,000 distinct CDR3 sequences, about 17% seen once, with around 30% in the top ten. The PBMCs studied were ones that came from roughly 9.1 ml fresh peripheral blood. These data belong to a study of T cells in Graves' hyperthyroidism and ophthalmopathy. Findings of the study overall: By a 13 V-J model, ophthalmopathy was set apart from stable hyperthyroidism.

The rearrangement uses TRBV2 and TRBJ2-3; 14 positions match TRBD2. The receptor was isolated from a woman aged 18-29 years with Graves' ophthalmopathy. Source material: blood. Written as DNA, the CDR3 is TGTGCCAGCAGTGAGGGACTAGCGGGAGTAGATACGCAGTATTTT. This gives the protein CASSEGLAGVDTQYF.